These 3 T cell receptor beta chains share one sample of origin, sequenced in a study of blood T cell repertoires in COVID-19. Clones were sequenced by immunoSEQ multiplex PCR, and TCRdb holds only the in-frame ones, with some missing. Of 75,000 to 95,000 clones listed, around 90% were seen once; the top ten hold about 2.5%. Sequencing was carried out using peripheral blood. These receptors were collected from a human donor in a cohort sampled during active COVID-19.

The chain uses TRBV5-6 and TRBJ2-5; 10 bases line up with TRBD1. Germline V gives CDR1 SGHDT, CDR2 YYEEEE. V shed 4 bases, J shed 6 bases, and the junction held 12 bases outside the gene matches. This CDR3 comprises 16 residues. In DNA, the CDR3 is TGTGCCAGCAGCCCCCAATGGGACAGGGGCCTACAGACCCAGTACTTC. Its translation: CASSPQWDRGLQTQYF.

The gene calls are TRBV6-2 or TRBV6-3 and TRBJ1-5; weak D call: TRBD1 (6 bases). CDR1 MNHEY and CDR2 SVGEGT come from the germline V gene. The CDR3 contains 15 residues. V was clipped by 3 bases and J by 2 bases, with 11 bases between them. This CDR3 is CASSYGGAGNQPQHF. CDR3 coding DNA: TGTGCCAGCAGTTATGGGGGCGCGGGCAATCAGCCCCAGCATTTT.

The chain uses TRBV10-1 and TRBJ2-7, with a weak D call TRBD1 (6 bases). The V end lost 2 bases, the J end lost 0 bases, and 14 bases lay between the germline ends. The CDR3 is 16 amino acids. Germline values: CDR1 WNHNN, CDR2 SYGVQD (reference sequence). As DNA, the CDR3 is TGCGCCAGCAGTGAGACAGGGCCTGGGGCCTCCTACGAGCAGTACTTC. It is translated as CASSETGPGASYEQYF.